These 30 T cell receptor beta chains originate from one sample sequenced in a study of PD-1 blockade in classical Hodgkin lymphoma. Produced via immunoSEQ multiplex PCR; TCRdb's table is partial and in-frame only. The sample has under 50,000 clones, 60% to 70% seen once. The time point was: cycle 4 day 1 (C4D1), after about 6 weeks of nivolumab. Each patient experienced a relapse that followed autologous stem cell transplantation, and brentuximab vedotin exposure varied. Source: peripheral blood mononuclear cells (PBMCs), taken before the fourth cycle of nivolumab. The receptors stem from a human donor with classical Hodgkin lymphoma.

V and J are TRBV2 and TRBJ2-3, with 14 bases identical to TRBD2. Germline trimming cut 4 bases from V and 9 bases from J; bases unmatched to any gene: 12. Germline CDR1 is SNHLY and CDR2 is FYNNEI. The CDR3 is 17 amino acids. The CDR3 DNA follows: TGTGCCAGCAGTGGAGTGAGACTAGCGGGAGGGCCTTCGACGCAGTATTTT. Amino acids: CASSGVRLAGGPSTQYF. The whole variable domain, filled in from reference TRBV2 and TRBJ2-3, reads EPEVTQTPSHQVTQMGQEVILRCVPISNHLYFYWYRQILGQKVEFLVSFYNNEISEKSEIFDDQFSVERPDGSNFTLKIRSTKLEDSAMYFCASSGVRLAGGPSTQYFGPGTRLTVL.

The chain is built from TRBV6-5 and TRBJ1-1, with a tentative D call TRBD1 (6 bases). CDR1 is MNHEY and CDR2 is SVGAGI in the germline V gene. Trimming took 2 bases from V and 3 from J, leaving 16 bases between them. This CDR3 has 16 residues. CDR3 sequence: CASSYVRGKLDTEAFF. For the CDR3, the DNA is TGTGCCAGCAGTTACGTCAGGGGAAAGTTGGACACTGAAGCTTTCTTT.

This chain uses TRBV28 with TRBJ1-2, with D possibly matching TRBD1 (5 bases). CDR3 size: 13 residues. Per germline, CDR1 MDHEN and CDR2 SYDVKM. The V and J ends lost 2 bases and 3 bases respectively, with 7 bases between them. In nucleotides, the CDR3 is TGTGCCAGCAGTTTAGCGGGGGACTATGGCTACACCTTC. This translates into CASSLAGDYGYTF.

This clone showed up just a few times. This sample also contains other DNA sequences that code for the same CDR3. The chain combines TRBV4-3 with TRBJ2-1; 9 nucleotides agree with TRBD1. V was pared by 4 bases and J by 0 bases, with 13 bases of the junction left unmatched. Germline V CDR1 and CDR2: LGHNA, YSLEER. The CDR3 sequence is 19 residues long. DNA for the CDR3: TGCGCCAGCAGCCCCCGGGACAGGGTGTCCTTTAGCTCCTACAATGAGCAGTTCTTC. Its protein is CASSPRDRVSFSSYNEQFF.

J is TRBJ2-1 and V is TRBV6-1; D remains unclear. The CDR3 is 16 amino acids. Looked up from germline, CDR1 is MNHNS and CDR2 is SASEGT. Trimming pared 4 bases from V and 0 bases from J, leaving 13 bases between. The CDR3 spells CASSGLTASSYNEQFF. The CDR3 DNA follows: TGTGCCAGCAGTGGCCTTACCGCGAGCTCCTACAATGAGCAGTTCTTC.

The V gene is TRBV2, the J gene TRBJ2-7; D gene ambiguous. Germline assignment: CDR1 SNHLY and CDR2 FYNNEI. V was pared by 3 bases and J by 2 bases, with 2 bases between. The CDR3 is 11 amino acids. This CDR3 reads CASSDPYEQYF. The CDR3 nucleotides read TGTGCCAGCAGTGACCCCTACGAGCAGTACTTC.

The V gene is TRBV5-8, the J gene TRBJ2-2, with D possibly matching TRBD1 (5 bases). CDR3 length: 15 residues. The germline V gene encodes CDR1 SGHTS and CDR2 YDEGEE. The V gene lost 0 bases and the J gene lost 6 bases, with 12 bases spanning the gap. The chain's CDR3 is CASSLATTGPGELFF. The CDR3 nucleotides are TGTGCCAGCAGCTTGGCCACCACAGGACCCGGGGAGCTGTTTTTT.

This clone is medium-sized by share. V usage is TRBV7-9 and J usage is TRBJ1-5; D is possibly TRBD1 (6 bases). Looked up from germline, CDR1 is SEHNR and CDR2 is FQNEAQ (reference sequence). The V end was cut by 6 bases, the J end by 6 bases, with 15 bases between. CDR3 length equals 14 residues. The CDR3 DNA follows: TGTGCCAGCAGTTCTACAGGGCCTCGTCAGCCCCAGCATTTT. As protein: CASSSTGPRQPQHF. The full variable domain, with the rest looked up from reference TRBV7-9 and TRBJ1-5, is DTGVSQNPRHKITKRGQNVTFRCDPISEHNRLYWYRQTLGQGPEFLTYFQNEAQLEKSRLLSDRFSAERPKGSFSTLEIQRTEQGDSAMYLCASSSTGPRQPQHFGDGTRLSIL.

The V call is TRBV28, the J call TRBJ2-7; D unclear. V gave up 2 bases and J gave up 6 bases, with 8 bases separating them. Per germline, CDR1 MDHEN and CDR2 SYDVKM. The CDR3 extends over 12 amino acids. The CDR3: CASSLIRAEQYF. DNA of the CDR3: TGTGCCAGCAGTTTAATCCGCGCCGAGCAGTACTTC. The full variable domain, completed using reference TRBV28 and TRBJ2-7, is DVKVTQSSRYLVKRTGEKVFLECVQDMDHENMFWYRQDPGLGLRLIYFSYDVKMKEKGDIPEGYSVSREKKERFSLILESASTNQTSMYLCASSLIRAEQYFGPGTRLTVT.

By share, this clone ranks as medium-sized. The CDR3, as DNA: TGTGCCAGCAGCGCCGCAGGGAACCCCTACGAGCAGTACTTC. Translation gives CASSAAGNPYEQYF. The V gene is TRBV9, the J gene TRBJ2-7, with a weak D call TRBD1 (5 bases). This CDR3 is built from 14 residues. Germline V gene data show CDR1 as SGDLS and CDR2 as YYNGEE. V was shortened by 3 bases and J by 2 bases, with 12 bases between the two germline ends.

The chain combines TRBV7-6 with TRBJ2-7; D remains unclear. This CDR3 is 13 amino acids long. Germline V gives CDR1 SGHVS, CDR2 FNYEAQ. With 2 bases removed from V and 6 bases from J, the gap between germline ends came to 11 bases. The CDR3 DNA is TGTGCCAGCAGCTTATATTCAGTGGGCGAGCAGTACTTC. Its protein is CASSLYSVGEQYF.

The rearrangement links TRBV6-5 to TRBJ1-4; 7 bases align to TRBD1. This CDR3 has 14 residues. J was trimmed by 7 bases and V by 0 bases; bases with no gene match: 2. In germline, CDR1 is MNHEY, CDR2 SVGAGI. The CDR3 DNA sequence: TGTGCCAGCAGTTACTCGCGGACAGGTGAAAAACTGTTTTTT. It yields the protein CASSYSRTGEKLFF.

This clone came up once. The chain combines TRBV2 with TRBJ1-5; 10 bases match TRBD1. The trim removed 3 bases at V and 0 bases at J, leaving 8 bases unmatched. The CDR3 extends over 18 amino acids. CDR1 is SNHLY, CDR2 FYNNEI, per germline. The CDR3 region has the DNA TGTGCCAGCAGTGACGGACAGGGGGTGGTGTATAGCAATCAGCCCCAGCATTTT. This gives the protein CASSDGQGVVYSNQPQHF.

This clone was counted many times. As DNA, the CDR3 is TGTGCCAGCAGCCAAGTAAGGGACAGGCGTCCTAGCAATCAGCCCCAGCATTTT. It specifies CASSQVRDRRPSNQPQHF. The chain combines TRBV14 with TRBJ1-5, with 8 positions matching TRBD1. Germline V lookup: CDR1 SGHDN, CDR2 FVKESK. V was pared by 1 base and J by 0 bases, with 8 bases of the junction left unmatched. The CDR3 is 18 residues long. The entire variable domain, with the rest obtained from reference TRBV14 and TRBJ1-5, is as follows: EAGVTQFPSHSVIEKGQTVTLRCDPISGHDNLYWYRRVMGKEIKFLLHFVKESKQDESGMPNNRFLAERTGGTYSTLKVQPAELEDSGVYFCASSQVRDRRPSNQPQHFGDGTRLSIL.

The rearrangement joins TRBV23-1 to TRBJ2-2, with D maybe TRBD2 (6 bases). TRBV23-1 is an ORF for which the function is uncertain. V shed 4 bases and J shed 4 bases, with 10 bases lying between them. The CDR3 length is 14 residues. CDR3 sequence: CASSPRDCTGELFF. The CDR3 DNA is TGCGCCAGCAGTCCCCGGGACTGCACCGGGGAGCTGTTTTTT.

The genes are TRBV28 and TRBJ1-1; 9 nucleotides align to TRBD1. The CDR3 runs 15 residues. Germline V gene lookup returns CDR1 MDHEN and CDR2 SYDVKM. V trimming: 5 bases; J trimming: 1 base; junction bases outside the gene matches: 5. CDR3 sequence reads: CASSPQDRGNTEAFF. CDR3 bases: TGTGCCAGCAGTCCCCAGGACAGGGGGAACACTGAAGCTTTCTTT.

This clone showed up just once. The chain combines TRBV7-2 with TRBJ2-7; a possible D gene is TRBD1 (6 bases). The CDR3 covers 13 residues. Trimming took off 5 bases at V and 10 bases at J, with 18 bases between the two ends. Germline V CDR1 and CDR2: SGHTA, FQGNSA. CDR3: CASSPAGETPQYF. The CDR3 DNA follows: TGTGCCAGCAGCCCAGCAGGGGAAACTCCTCAGTACTTC.

V is TRBV30 and J is TRBJ2-5; TRBD2 matches at 11 bases. Per the germline V gene, CDR1 is GTSNPN and CDR2 is SVGIG (reference sequence). Germline trimming cut 3 bases from V and 4 bases from J; bases unmatched to any gene: 7. This CDR3 has 15 residues. CDR3 nucleotides: TGTGCCTGGAGCCCTACTAGCGGGAGAAGAGAGACCCAGTACTTC. Amino acids: CAWSPTSGRRETQYF.

This chain connects TRBV7-2 to TRBJ1-1, with 7 bases that match TRBD1. V lost 5 bases to trimming and J lost 5 bases; unmatched junction nucleotides: 11. This CDR3 spans 15 amino acids. CDR1 is SGHTA and CDR2 is FQGNSA in the germline V gene. As DNA, the CDR3 is TGTGCCAGCAGCCCTCAGAGGGGGCGTGGTACTGAAGCTTTCTTT. Residues: CASSPQRGRGTEAFF.

Only one count was recorded for this clone. The V gene is TRBV10-1, the J gene TRBJ1-2; D gene unclear. The germline CDR1 and CDR2 sequences are WNHNN and SYGVQD (reference sequence). The CDR3 has 10 residues. DNA of the CDR3: TGCACCGGGTGTAGGGTTGGCTACACCTTC. Translated: CTGCRVGYTF.

V and J are TRBV6-6 and TRBJ2-1, with D maybe TRBD1 (7 bases). This CDR3 is 15 amino acids long. Germline V gives CDR1 MNHNY, CDR2 SVGAGI (reference sequence). The V and J ends lost 7 bases and 7 bases respectively, with 20 bases between them. For the CDR3, the DNA is TGTGCCAGCAAACCCTCAGGGGGGAGCGGGAATGAGCAGTTCTTC. Translating gives CASKPSGGSGNEQFF.

V is TRBV5-4 and J is TRBJ1-4; no reliable D call. Trimming took off 4 bases at V and 0 bases at J, with 10 bases between the two ends. The CDR3 extends over 15 amino acids. Germline assignment: CDR1 SGHNT and CDR2 YYREEE (reference sequence). The CDR3 sequence: CASSPDGTTNEKLFF. The CDR3 DNA is TGTGCCAGCAGCCCGGACGGTACAACTAATGAAAAACTGTTTTTT.

V gene TRBV7-2 combines with J gene TRBJ2-7; no definite D call. CDR1 and CDR2 (germline): SGHTA, FQGNSA. Trimming left V 2 bases short and J 2 bases short, with 10 bases between. This CDR3 is built from 14 residues. This chain's CDR3 is CASSLTPGPYEQYF. CDR3 nucleotides: TGTGCCAGCAGCTTAACACCCGGTCCCTACGAGCAGTACTTC.

The chain joins TRBV4-3 to TRBJ2-7, with D perhaps being TRBD1 or TRBD2 (6 bases each). The CDR3 extends over 15 amino acids. Trimming pared 2 bases from V and 5 bases from J, leaving 16 bases between. Germline loops: CDR1 LGHNA, CDR2 YSLEER. The CDR3 nucleotides read TGCGCCAGCAGCCAACTTTTACAGGGAGGAAACGAGCAGTACTTC. This encodes CASSQLLQGGNEQYF.

This clone rates as medium-sized. The V call is TRBV4-1, the J call TRBJ2-5, with D tentatively TRBD1 or TRBD2 (7 bases each). With 1 base removed from V and 5 bases from J, the gap between germline ends came to 17 bases. CDR1 is MGHRA and CDR2 is YSYEKL in the germline V gene. This CDR3 spans 16 amino acids. CDR3 in amino acids: CASSQAGGGTRETQYF. The CDR3 DNA follows: TGCGCCAGCAGCCAAGCAGGGGGGGGCACCCGGGAGACCCAGTACTTC.

The V call is TRBV5-5, the J call TRBJ1-1; 10 bases agree with TRBD1. Germline V CDR1 and CDR2: SGHKS, YYEKEE (reference sequence). The CDR3 has 19 amino acids. The V gene end was trimmed by 4 bases and the J gene end by 0 bases; junction bases not matched to a gene: 15. The CDR3 DNA sequence: TGTGCCAGCAGCAAGGACAGGGGGTATGGCCTTTCGATGAACACTGAAGCTTTCTTT. This encodes CASSKDRGYGLSMNTEAFF.

The chain combines TRBV18 with TRBJ1-6; D ambiguous. Germline CDR1 reads KGHSH; CDR2 reads LQKENI. Trimming removed 1 base from V and 10 bases from J, with 11 bases in between. This CDR3 contains 14 residues. CDR3 region: CASSPRREESPLHF. The DNA of the CDR3 is TGTGCCAGCTCACCACGAAGAGAAGAGTCACCCCTCCACTTT.

This clone appeared a few times. The V gene is TRBV7-2, the J gene TRBJ2-5, with TRBD1 matching 7 bases. This CDR3 spans 15 amino acids. V lost 6 bases and J lost 5; bases outside the gene matches: 12. The V gene's germline CDR1 is SGHTA and CDR2 FQGNSA. The CDR3 sequence is CASSFEDRRMETQYF. The CDR3 DNA reads as TGTGCCAGCAGTTTCGAGGACAGGCGAATGGAGACCCAGTACTTC. The variable domain in full, with the rest retrieved from reference TRBV7-2 and TRBJ2-5, is GAGVSQSPSNKVTEKGKDVELRCDPISGHTALYWYRQSLGQGLEFLIYFQGNSAPDKSGLPSDRFSAERTGGSVSTLTIQRTQQEDSAVYLCASSFEDRRMETQYFGPGTRLLVL.

The gene calls are TRBV30 and TRBJ2-2; 8 nucleotides align to TRBD2. This CDR3 has 15 amino acids. Germline CDR1 and CDR2: GTSNPN and SVGIG (reference sequence). J was trimmed by 5 bases and V by 2 bases; bases with no gene match: 7. CDR3 DNA: TGTGCCTGGAGTTCGGGGGGGCCCGGGACCGGGGAGCTGTTTTTT. As protein: CAWSSGGPGTGELFF.

This clone was recorded a few times. The chain has TRBV30 and TRBJ2-3; possibly TRBD1 for D (6 bases). The germline CDR1 and CDR2 sequences are GTSNPN and SVGIG (reference sequence). V lost 4 bases and J 0 bases, leaving 14 bases between the germline ends. The CDR3 contains 15 residues. The CDR3 DNA reads TGTGCCTGGACTCGGGACACCTTCAGCACAGATACGCAGTATTTT. Translating gives CAWTRDTFSTDTQYF.